This TCR beta chain was sequenced for a study of blood T cell repertoires in COVID-19. Study as a whole: Samples of COVID-19 (acute and convalescent) were obtained from the United States, Italy and Spain.

CDR1 and CDR2 (germline): LNHDA, SQIVND (reference sequence). V dropped 4 bases and J dropped 4; count of bases not matched to a gene: 14. The CDR3 length is 18 residues. Profiling relied on immunoSEQ multiplex PCR, and the TCRdb table lists in-frame clones only, not all of them. The sample comprises about 280,000 clones, roughly 80% of which are singletons, and 5% rests with the top ten. Sequencing was done on a sample of PBMCs or T cells enriched from blood (not recorded which). This receptor was taken from a man aged 40-49 years who had been exposed to COVID-19. The gene calls are TRBV19 and TRBJ1-5, with 9 bases aligning to TRBD1. The DNA of the CDR3 is TGTGCCAGTAGTAAGGGACAGGGTCTGGATTGGAGAAATCAGCCCCAGCATTTT. Translating it yields CASSKGQGLDWRNQPQHF.